This TCR beta chain was profiled in a study of shared clonotypes between healthy human individuals (dated by TCRdb to about 2020). A note on the overall study: The cohort comprised two women and a few men aged 18 to 49 years. Blood TCR repertoires of several healthy adults were deeply sequenced to estimate repertoire size and the extent of clonotype sharing between individuals. To increase sequencing depth and limit assay-specific biases, different laboratories used diverse techniques to prepare libraries and sequence TCR repertoires. Leukapheresis yielded between about 0.85 and 9.5 billion PBMCs per donor. For each donor, CD4 naive and CD4 memory were each run on three plates, CD8 naive on two plates, and CD8 memory on one plate. Study-wide conclusions, independent of this receptor: Higher generation probabilities were observed for clonotypes shared by all four sorted-subset donors than for non-shared clonotypes. Sampling was restricted to blood, and TCR repertoires in tissue are likely to differ from TCR repertoires in blood. About 5% of naive CD4, 3.5% of naive CD8, 2.3% of memory CD4, and less than 0.45% of memory CD8 clonotypes were shared across several donors. Rarefaction of sorted-subset datasets indicated incomplete sequencing despite the large sequencing depth. Larger estimated clonotype richness was generally found for naive subsets than for memory subsets. Pairwise subsampling indicated that sequencing depth was expected to affect the degree of clonotype sharing among donors. Because the study included a small number of donors, the genetic and exposure-history diversity represented was limited.

TCR CDR3 regions were amplified from genomic DNA by multiplex PCR using the deep immunoSEQ assay. Extracted genomic DNA from each cell subset was spread evenly across all wells of several immunoSEQ 96-well plates, with each plate serving as a replicate. For sorted subsets, around 200 ng genomic DNA, equal to tens of thousands of T cell genomes, was loaded into each replicate PCR. Purified libraries were quantified with a Qubit 3.0 fluorometer, sized on a Bioanalyzer 2100, and re-quantified with the KAPA Library Quantification kit. Every immunoSEQ 96-well plate was sequenced on a separate single-read 150-cycle Illumina NextSeq 550 flow cell. The paper's processing steps were these. Because the immunoSEQ output held only junctional sequences and lacked quality scores, the filtering could not match the filtering applied to full-length reads. To assign V/J genes and CDR3, sequences were annotated using PyIR, a Python wrapper for IgBLAST v1.9, with IMGT germline references. Reads were removed for weak V/J assignments (E-value above 1e-6), missing CDR3, stop codons, out-of-frame junctions, or ambiguous translated residues. V3J clonotypes were defined as sequences sharing the same inferred V gene, J gene, and CDR3 amino acid sequence. Percentage overlap between repertoires was computed as shared unique clonotypes divided by the size of the smaller repertoire. Three approaches were used to assess repertoire richness: RTK rarefaction, the Chao1 estimator, and Recon v2.1 estimates of unobserved clonotypes. OLGA was used to compute generation probabilities for all TCRbeta clonotypes that the gDNA method yielded from four donors. TCRdb took this table from immuneACCESS and kept in-frame rearrangements with V and J called. Such tables lack part of the clones; where checked against another copy, unresolved V genes explain under half of the gap, and the rest is unexplained. D and trimming come from the DNA, and the V and J calls and clone size come from that table. The sample table contains about 960,000 clones; only one count was recorded for around 80% of them. The top ten clonotypes cover about 1.5% of the sample.

The CDR3 contains 13 residues, cysteine and phenylalanine counted. Only the CDR3 DNA is retained, 39 bases long and in frame from the first base. From the germline V gene, CDR1 is SGHRS and CDR2 is YFSETQ. V is pared back by 4 bases and J by 3 bases, with 10 bases lying between the germline termini. The donors were healthy, HIV-negative adults with no recently reported acute infections or vaccinations. Only Caucasian adults living in Nashville, Tennessee, USA were represented among the donors. CD4+ T cells were enriched by magnetic negative selection, after which naive cells were positively selected on CD45RA and the negative fraction was taken as the memory subset. Blood was collected by leukapheresis, and PBMCs were isolated by Ficoll-Histopaque density gradient centrifugation and then cryopreserved in liquid nitrogen vapor phase. Analytical flow cytometry was used to check the purity and quantity of each magnetically sorted T cell population. Genomic DNA was isolated from every sorted fraction and measured by UV absorbance on a Nanodrop 2000c.

This clone was observed once. Its binding antigen is unknown. Base qualities are not at hand, and no much larger clone is one base apart. Recombination joined TRBV5-1 with TRBJ1-2, with an unclear D gene assignment. This clonotype was obtained from a young man in good health. Input material: memory CD4+ T cells sorted from blood. Read against the paper, the sample's cell subset or site label means: CD45RA-negative fraction. The DNA sequence reads TGCGCCAGCAGCAAAGACATTTACTATGGCTACACCTTC. Its protein is CASSKDIYYGYTF.